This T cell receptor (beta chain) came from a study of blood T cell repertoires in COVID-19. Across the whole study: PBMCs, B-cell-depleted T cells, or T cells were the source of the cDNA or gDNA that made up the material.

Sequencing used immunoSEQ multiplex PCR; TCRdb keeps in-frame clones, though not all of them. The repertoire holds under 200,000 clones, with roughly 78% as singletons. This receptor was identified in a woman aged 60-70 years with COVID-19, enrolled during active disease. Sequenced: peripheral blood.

The CDR3 DNA is TGTGCCAGCAGTGCTGGGACAGTCTACGAGCAGTACTTC. This encodes CASSAGTVYEQYF. The chain recombines TRBV5-6 with TRBJ2-7; 7 nucleotides align to TRBD1. Per the germline V gene, CDR1 is SGHDT and CDR2 is YYEEEE. This CDR3 is built from 13 residues. With 5 bases clipped from V and 3 bases from J, the junction kept 5 bases outside the gene matches. Filled out from reference TRBV5-6 and TRBJ2-7, the complete variable domain reads DAGVTQSPTHLIKTRGQQVTLRCSPKSGHDTVSWYQQALGQGPQFIFQYYEEEERQRGNFPDRFSGHQFPNYSSELNVNALLLGDSALYLCASSAGTVYEQYFGPGTRLTVT.